This TCR beta chain was profiled in a study of Graves' ophthalmopathy and Graves' hyperthyroidism. Amplifying from RNA transcripts, the study obtained TCR beta CDR3 regions. HTBI primers served in a first-round RT-PCR, which a second-round multiplex PCR followed. MiXCR, run by TCRdb on the multiplex PCR reads, gives a single entry per CDR3 protein. The sample includes about 420,000 distinct CDR3 sequences, 20% to 25% of them seen just once. This clonotype was picked up many times. Germline V gene sequence: CDR1 MNHEY, CDR2 SVGEGT. V shed 6 bases and J shed 9 bases, with 9 bases lying between them. The CDR3 contains 11 residues.

Sequenced material: peripheral blood. The receptor comes from a woman younger than 35 with stable Graves' hyperthyroidism. The chain uses TRBV6-2 or TRBV6-3 and TRBJ2-4, with D possibly being TRBD1 (6 bases). The CDR3 region is CASRQGFIQYF. The CDR3 DNA is TGTGCCAGCAGGCAGGGGTTCATTCAGTACTTC.